The rows below give T cell receptor beta chains drawn from one sample of a study of blood T cell repertoires in COVID-19. Assay: immunoSEQ multiplex PCR; the TCRdb copy retains only in-frame clones and omits some. The table includes 180,000 or so clones, approximately 89% detected once. Sequencing used peripheral blood. These receptors originate from a woman aged 30 to 39 with acute or convalescent COVID-19. Each CDR3 is given with its conserved first and last residue. D genes are given only for firm matches. Size values are once, few and many counts, or a class for expanded clones, and some rows have none.

D,size,V,J,CDR3,DNA
TRBD1,.,TRBV20-1,TRBJ2-7,CSASKDRGYEQYF,TGCAGTGCTAGTAAGGACAGGGGGTACGAGCAGTACTTC
.,.,TRBV15,TRBJ1-4,CATSKPTENEKLFF,TGTGCCACCAGCAAACCTACAGAGAATGAAAAACTGTTTTTT
.,.,TRBV2,TRBJ2-1,CASKNRTWVLAGNEQFF,TGTGCCAGCAAGAATCGTACTTGGGTTCTGGCAGGGAATGAGCAGTTCTTC
TRBD1,.,TRBV5-1,TRBJ1-4,CASSLTGVEEKLFF,TGCGCCAGCAGCTTGACAGGGGTAGAGGAAAAACTGTTTTTT
.,.,TRBV7-9,TRBJ1-2,CASSYREGYGYTF,TGTGCCAGCAGCTACAGGGAAGGGTATGGCTACACCTTC
.,few,TRBV30,TRBJ1-1,CAWSVELNTEAFF,TGTGCCTGGAGTGTGGAGTTGAACACTGAAGCTTTCTTT
TRBD1,.,TRBV10-3,TRBJ1-1,CAIRQTGRSNTEAFF,TGTGCCATCAGACAGACAGGGAGGTCGAACACTGAAGCTTTCTTT
TRBD2,.,TRBV18,TRBJ2-5,CASSAFAGEVETQYF,TGTGCCAGCTCAGCCTTCGCGGGAGAGGTGGAGACCCAGTACTTC
.,.,TRBV6-6,TRBJ2-7,CASSYWEDSYEQYF,TGTGCCAGCAGTTACTGGGAGGACTCCTACGAGCAGTACTTC
.,.,TRBV11-2,TRBJ2-2,CASSPAGTLNTGELFF,TGTGCCAGCAGCCCGGCCGGGACTTTGAACACCGGGGAGCTGTTTTTT
TRBD2,.,TRBV29-1,TRBJ2-3,CSVEDRSSGRTDTQYF,TGCAGCGTTGAAGATCGGTCTAGCGGGAGAACAGATACGCAGTATTTT
.,.,TRBV30,TRBJ1-5,CACKTDSNQPQHF,TGTGCCTGTAAGACTGATAGCAATCAGCCCCAGCATTTT
TRBD1,.,TRBV18,TRBJ1-2,CASSGTATNYGYTF,TGTGCCAGCTCAGGGACAGCAACTAACTATGGCTACACCTTC
TRBD2,.,TRBV20-1,TRBJ2-7,CSASISPGGSYEQYF,TGCAGTGCTAGTATCTCCCCGGGGGGTTCCTACGAGCAGTACTTC
.,.,TRBV7-9,TRBJ2-1,CASVPAGYYNEQFF,TGTGCCAGCGTGCCAGCGGGTTACTACAATGAGCAGTTCTTC
TRBD2,.,TRBV19,TRBJ2-1,CASSLAGGAEQFF,TGTGCCAGTAGTCTAGCGGGAGGGGCTGAGCAGTTCTTC
TRBD2,.,TRBV11-1,TRBJ2-1,CASSHTSGRYNEQFF,TGTGCCAGCAGCCACACTAGCGGGAGATACAATGAGCAGTTCTTC
.,once,TRBV29-1,TRBJ1-4,CSVGGGREKLFF,TGCAGCGTTGGGGGGGGTCGAGAAAAACTGTTTTTT
.,.,TRBV11-3,TRBJ2-5,CASSSERGRETQYF,TGTGCCAGCAGCTCAGAACGAGGGAGGGAGACCCAGTACTTC
.,.,TRBV5-1,TRBJ2-5,CASRENSVETQYF,TGCGCCAGCAGGGAGAATTCAGTGGAGACCCAGTACTTC
TRBD2,.,TRBV7-9,TRBJ2-2,CASRGMAGDTGELFF,TGTGCCAGCAGGGGAATGGCGGGAGACACCGGGGAGCTGTTTTTT
TRBD2,.,TRBV28,TRBJ2-3,CASSLMAGARTDTQYF,TGTGCCAGCAGTTTGATGGCGGGAGCTCGCACAGATACGCAGTATTTT
.,.,TRBV6-5,TRBJ2-7,CATQKYAGLYEQYF,TGTGCCACCCAGAAATATGCGGGGTTATACGAGCAGTACTTC
TRBD1,few,TRBV28,TRBJ1-1,CASSRWDSNKAFF,TGTGCCAGCAGTCGATGGGACAGCAATAAAGCTTTCTTT
.,once,TRBV5-1,TRBJ2-2,CASSLPYTGELFF,TGCGCCAGCAGCTTGCCGTACACCGGGGAGCTGTTTTTT
.,.,TRBV11-2,TRBJ2-1,CASSLDGAGRSEQFF,TGTGCCAGCAGCTTAGATGGCGCAGGTCGGTCGGAGCAGTTCTTC
.,.,TRBV10-3,TRBJ2-7,CAISDRTGSYEQYF,TGTGCCATCAGTGACCGGACGGGATCCTACGAGCAGTACTTC
TRBD1,.,TRBV18,TRBJ1-2,CASSPGQDSGYTF,TGTGCCAGCTCACCGGGACAGGATAGTGGCTACACCTTC
.,.,TRBV14,TRBJ2-5,CASSQGLYQETQYF,TGTGCCAGCAGCCAAGGACTGTACCAAGAGACCCAGTACTTC
.,few,TRBV2,TRBJ1-1,CASSPQGRNTEAFF,TGTGCCAGCAGTCCCCAGGGGCGGAATACTGAAGCTTTCTTT
TRBD2,.,TRBV10-3,TRBJ2-1,CAATSGAYNEQFF,TGTGCCGCCACTAGCGGTGCCTACAATGAGCAGTTCTTC
.,.,TRBV6-2/TRBV6-3,TRBJ2-2,CASSRSTPGELFF,TGTGCCAGCAGCCGGAGCACCCCCGGGGAGCTGTTTTTT
.,.,TRBV5-6,TRBJ1-6,CASSSSSALHF,TGTGCCAGCAGCTCGAGTTCGGCCCTCCACTTT
.,.,TRBV9,TRBJ2-2,CASSDPRGTTDTGELFF,TGTGCCAGCAGCGATCCCCGGGGGACGACGGACACCGGGGAGCTGTTTTTT
.,.,TRBV7-2,TRBJ2-5,CASSLQGGQETQYF,TGTGCCAGCAGCCTCCAGGGGGGACAAGAGACCCAGTACTTC
.,.,TRBV12-3/TRBV12-4,TRBJ2-1,CASSPREKQFF,TGTGCCAGCAGCCCCCGGGAGAAGCAGTTCTTC
.,.,TRBV30,TRBJ1-4,CASERGLGGPTSEKLFF,TGTGCCTCGGAAAGAGGTCTGGGGGGACCAACTAGTGAAAAACTGTTTTTT
.,.,TRBV2,TRBJ2-4,CASTGRGDGNIQYF,TGTGCCAGCACCGGCAGGGGTGACGGAAACATTCAGTACTTC
TRBD2,.,TRBV28,TRBJ2-2,CASMGLLTGELFF,TGTGCCAGCATGGGACTACTCACCGGGGAGCTGTTTTTT
.,.,TRBV18,TRBJ2-3,CASSPPSDTQYF,TGTGCCAGCTCACCTCCGTCAGATACGCAGTATTTT
.,.,TRBV28,TRBJ1-3,CASSLVGHISGNTIYF,TGTGCCAGCAGTTTGGTGGGACACATCTCTGGAAACACCATATATTTT
.,.,TRBV28,TRBJ2-5,CASSLLQETQYF,TGTGCCAGCAGTTTACTCCAAGAGACCCAGTACTTC
.,.,TRBV4-2,TRBJ1-5,CASSQDGQPQHF,TGTGCCAGCAGCCAAGATGGCCAGCCCCAGCATTTT
.,.,TRBV18,TRBJ1-1,CASSNQGNTEAFF,TGTGCCAGCTCGAATCAGGGTAACACTGAAGCTTTCTTT
.,.,TRBV28,TRBJ1-5,CASHRGAYGQPQHF,TGTGCCAGCCATCGGGGGGCTTACGGTCAGCCCCAGCATTTT
.,.,TRBV7-2,TRBJ2-7,CASSLVSSGRGEQYF,TGTGCCAGCAGCTTAGTGAGTAGCGGCCGGGGCGAGCAGTACTTC
.,.,TRBV2,TRBJ2-2,CASNLNTKGRGSTGELFF,TGTGCCAGCAACCTTAATACCAAGGGTCGGGGGTCTACCGGGGAGCTGTTTTTT
TRBD1,.,TRBV28,TRBJ1-2,CAIQGESGYTF,TGTGCCATCCAGGGGGAAAGTGGCTACACCTTC
.,.,TRBV12-3/TRBV12-4,TRBJ1-5,CASTRPGDQPQHF,TGTGCCAGTACCCGACCAGGGGATCAGCCCCAGCATTTT
.,.,TRBV28,TRBJ2-1,CAIGGYNEQFF,TGTGCCATAGGAGGGTACAATGAGCAGTTCTTC
.,.,TRBV3-1/TRBV3-2,TRBJ2-1,CASSQSSRSPYNEQFF,TGTGCCAGCAGCCAAAGTTCTAGGTCTCCCTACAATGAGCAGTTCTTC
.,.,TRBV27,TRBJ2-1,CASRAGLANNEQFF,TGTGCCAGCAGGGCGGGTCTTGCTAACAATGAGCAGTTCTTC
.,.,TRBV12-3/TRBV12-4,TRBJ1-1,CASSAGDTEAFF,TGTGCCAGCAGCGCAGGGGACACTGAAGCTTTCTTT
.,.,TRBV2,TRBJ2-1,CASSREFEQFF,TGTGCCAGCAGCCGGGAGTTTGAGCAGTTCTTC
.,.,TRBV5-6,TRBJ2-3,CASRRTGGDTQYF,TGTGCCAGCAGACGGACTGGTGGAGATACGCAGTATTTT